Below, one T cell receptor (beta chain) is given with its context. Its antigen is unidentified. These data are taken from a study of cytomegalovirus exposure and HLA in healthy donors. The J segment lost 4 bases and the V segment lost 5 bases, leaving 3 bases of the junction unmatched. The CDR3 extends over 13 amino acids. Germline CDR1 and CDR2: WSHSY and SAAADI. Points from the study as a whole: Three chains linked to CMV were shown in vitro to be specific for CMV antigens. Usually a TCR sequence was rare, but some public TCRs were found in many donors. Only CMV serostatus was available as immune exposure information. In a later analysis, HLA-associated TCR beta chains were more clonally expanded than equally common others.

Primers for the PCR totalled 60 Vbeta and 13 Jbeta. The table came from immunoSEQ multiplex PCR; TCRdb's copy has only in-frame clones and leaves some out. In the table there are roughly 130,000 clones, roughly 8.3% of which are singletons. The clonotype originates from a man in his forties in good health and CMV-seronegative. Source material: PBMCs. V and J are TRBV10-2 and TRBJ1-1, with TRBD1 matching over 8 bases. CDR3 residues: CASSNTGGTEAFF. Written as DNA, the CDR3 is TGCGCCAGCAGTAATACAGGGGGCACTGAAGCTTTCTTT.